This T cell receptor (beta chain) was sequenced in a study of human T cells and chemical hapten exposure. On the study more broadly: Investigators sensitized about 2 cm by about 2 cm of upper inner arm skin with 2% DPC.

TCRdb re-analysed the RACE reads in MiXCR, keeping a single row per CDR3 protein. The sample yields about 260,000 distinct CDR3 sequences, more than 6.5% seen once. Germline V gene data show CDR1 as SGHVS and CDR2 as FQNEAQ. The V gene end was trimmed by 2 bases and the J gene end by 5 bases; junction bases not matched to a gene: 14. The CDR3 totals 18 residues. Points on this clonotype: Its antigen is unidentified.

Sample time point: pre-sensitization, week 0. Treatment defined: therapeutic diphenylcyclopropenone sensitization with weekly scalp DPC. Study results and caveats: Large CDR3 similarity clusters arose significantly more often from expanded TCRs than from controls.

J is TRBJ2-1 and V is TRBV7-8, with 8 positions matching TRBD1. This receptor was identified in a woman aged 40 to 50 with alopecia areata. Some clones in this sample may be carry-over from other donors' samples. The sample was whole blood, taken in connection with sensitization to the hapten diphenylcyclopropenone (DPC). The CDR3 region has the DNA TGTGCCAGCAGCTTATACCCTGTTCCGGACAGGGAAAACAATGAGCAGTTCTTC. Protein: CASSLYPVPDRENNEQFF.